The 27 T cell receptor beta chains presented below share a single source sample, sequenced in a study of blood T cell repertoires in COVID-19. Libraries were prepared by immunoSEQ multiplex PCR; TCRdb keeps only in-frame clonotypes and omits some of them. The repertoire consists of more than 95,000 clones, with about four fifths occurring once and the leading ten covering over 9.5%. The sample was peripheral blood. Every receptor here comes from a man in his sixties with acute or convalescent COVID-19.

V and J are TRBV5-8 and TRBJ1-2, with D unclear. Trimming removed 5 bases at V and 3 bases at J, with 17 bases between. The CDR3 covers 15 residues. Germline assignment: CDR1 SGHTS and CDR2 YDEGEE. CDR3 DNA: TGTGCCAGCAGGTCCGGGCCCGGAGGGCACTATGGCTACACCTTC. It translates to CASRSGPGGHYGYTF.

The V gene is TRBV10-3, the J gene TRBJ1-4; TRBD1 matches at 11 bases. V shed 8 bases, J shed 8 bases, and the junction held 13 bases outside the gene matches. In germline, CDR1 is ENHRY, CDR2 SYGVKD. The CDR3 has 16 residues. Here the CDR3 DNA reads TGTGCCATCTCTGGGACAGGGGGAGCCCTCCGCGAAAAACTGTTTTTT. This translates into CAISGTGGALREKLFF.

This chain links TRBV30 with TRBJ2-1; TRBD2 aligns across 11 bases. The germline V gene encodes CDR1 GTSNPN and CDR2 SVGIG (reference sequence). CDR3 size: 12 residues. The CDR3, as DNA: TGTCGGGCTAGCGGGAGGTACAATGAGCAGTTCTTC. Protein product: CRASGRYNEQFF. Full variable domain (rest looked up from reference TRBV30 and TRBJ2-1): SQTIHQWPATLVQPVGSPLSLECTVEGTSNPNLYWYRQAAGRGLQLLFYSVGIGQISSEVPQNLSASRPQDRQFILSSKKLLLSDSGFYLCRASGRYNEQFFGPGTRLTVL.

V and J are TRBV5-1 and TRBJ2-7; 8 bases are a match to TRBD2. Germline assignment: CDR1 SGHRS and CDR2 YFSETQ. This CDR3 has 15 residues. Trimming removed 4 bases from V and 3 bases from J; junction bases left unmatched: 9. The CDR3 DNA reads TGCGCCAGCAGCCCCCTGAGCGGGAGAAGCTACGAGCAGTACTTC. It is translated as CASSPLSGRSYEQYF.

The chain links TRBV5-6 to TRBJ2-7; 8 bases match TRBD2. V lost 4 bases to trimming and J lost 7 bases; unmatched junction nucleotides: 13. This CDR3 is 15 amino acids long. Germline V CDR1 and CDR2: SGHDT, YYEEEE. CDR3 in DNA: TGTGCCAGCAGCCGCGCGGGGGGCTCTTATATTGAGCAGTACTTC. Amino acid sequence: CASSRAGGSYIEQYF.

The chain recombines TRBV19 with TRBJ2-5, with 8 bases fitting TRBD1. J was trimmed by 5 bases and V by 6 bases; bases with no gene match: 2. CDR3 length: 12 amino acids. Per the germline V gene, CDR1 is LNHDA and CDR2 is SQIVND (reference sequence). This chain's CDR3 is CASRTGAETQYF. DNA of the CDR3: TGTGCCAGTAGGACAGGGGCCGAGACCCAGTACTTC. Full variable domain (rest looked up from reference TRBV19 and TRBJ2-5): DGGITQSPKYLFRKEGQNVTLSCEQNLNHDAMYWYRQDPGQGLRLIYYSQIVNDFQKGDIAEGYSVSREKKESFPLTVTSAQKNPTAFYLCASRTGAETQYFGPGTRLLVL.

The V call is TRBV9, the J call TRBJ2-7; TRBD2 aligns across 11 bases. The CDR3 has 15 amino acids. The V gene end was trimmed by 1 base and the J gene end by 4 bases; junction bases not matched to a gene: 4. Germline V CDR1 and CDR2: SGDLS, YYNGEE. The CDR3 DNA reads TGTGCCAGCAGCGTACTAGCGGGAGGAACTTACGAGCAGTACTTC. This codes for CASSVLAGGTYEQYF.

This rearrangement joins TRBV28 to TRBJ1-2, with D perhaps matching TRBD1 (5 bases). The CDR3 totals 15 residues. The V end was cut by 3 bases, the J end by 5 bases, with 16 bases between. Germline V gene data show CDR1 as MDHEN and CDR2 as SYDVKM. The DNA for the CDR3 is TGTGCCAGCAGTTTCTTAATAGGCAGGGATTATGGCTACACCTTC. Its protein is CASSFLIGRDYGYTF.

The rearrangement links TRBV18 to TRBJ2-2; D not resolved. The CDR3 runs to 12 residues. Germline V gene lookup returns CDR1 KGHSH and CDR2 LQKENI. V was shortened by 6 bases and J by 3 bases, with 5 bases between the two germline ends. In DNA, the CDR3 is TGTGCCAGCTCCACGGACACCGGGGAGCTGTTTTTT. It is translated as CASSTDTGELFF.

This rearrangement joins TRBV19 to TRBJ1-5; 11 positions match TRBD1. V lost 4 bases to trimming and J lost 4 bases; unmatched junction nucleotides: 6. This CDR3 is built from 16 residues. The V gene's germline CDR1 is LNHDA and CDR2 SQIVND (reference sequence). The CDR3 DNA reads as TGTGCCAGTAGTAGAGACGGGACAGGGGGTAATCAGCCCCAGCATTTT. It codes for CASSRDGTGGNQPQHF.

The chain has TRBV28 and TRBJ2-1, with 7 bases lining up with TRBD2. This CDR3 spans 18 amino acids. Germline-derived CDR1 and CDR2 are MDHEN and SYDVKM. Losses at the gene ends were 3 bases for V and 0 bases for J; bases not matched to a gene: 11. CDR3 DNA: TGTGCCAGCAGTTTTAGGTGGGCGGGAGCACGCTCCTACAATGAGCAGTTCTTC. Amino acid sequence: CASSFRWAGARSYNEQFF. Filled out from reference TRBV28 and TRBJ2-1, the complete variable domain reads DVKVTQSSRYLVKRTGEKVFLECVQDMDHENMFWYRQDPGLGLRLIYFSYDVKMKEKGDIPEGYSVSREKKERFSLILESASTNQTSMYLCASSFRWAGARSYNEQFFGPGTRLTVL.

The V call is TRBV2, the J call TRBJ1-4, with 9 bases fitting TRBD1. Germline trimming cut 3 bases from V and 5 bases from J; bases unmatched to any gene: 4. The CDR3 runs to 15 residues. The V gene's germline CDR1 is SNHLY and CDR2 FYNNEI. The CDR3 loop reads CASSDDRGRNEKLFF. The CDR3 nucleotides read TGTGCCAGCAGTGATGACAGGGGGAGGAATGAAAAACTGTTTTTT.

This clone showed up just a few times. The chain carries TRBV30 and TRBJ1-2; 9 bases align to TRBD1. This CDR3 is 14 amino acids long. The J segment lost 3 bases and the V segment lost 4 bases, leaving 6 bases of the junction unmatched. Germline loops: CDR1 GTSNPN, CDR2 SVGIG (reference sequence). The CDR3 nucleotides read TGTGCCTGGACCGACAGGGGGTTGTACTATGGCTACACCTTC. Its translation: CAWTDRGLYYGYTF.

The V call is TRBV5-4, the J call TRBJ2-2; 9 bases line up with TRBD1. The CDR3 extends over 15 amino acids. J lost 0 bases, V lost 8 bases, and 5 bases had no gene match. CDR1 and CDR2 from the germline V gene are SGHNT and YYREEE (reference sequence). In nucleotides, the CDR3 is TGTGCCAGTAAGGACAGGGGCACGAACACCGGGGAGCTGTTTTTT. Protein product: CASKDRGTNTGELFF. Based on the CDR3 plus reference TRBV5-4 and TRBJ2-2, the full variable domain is ETGVTQSPTHLIKTRGQQVTLRCSSQSGHNTVSWYQQALGQGPQFIFQYYREEENGRGNFPPRFSGLQFPNYSSELNVNALELDDSALYLCASKDRGTNTGELFFGEGSRLTVL.

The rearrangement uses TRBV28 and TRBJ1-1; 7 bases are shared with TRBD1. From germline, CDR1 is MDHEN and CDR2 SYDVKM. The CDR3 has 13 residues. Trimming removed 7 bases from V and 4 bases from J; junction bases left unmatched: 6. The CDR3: CASTEQGPTEAFF. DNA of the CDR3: TGTGCCAGCACTGAACAGGGGCCCACTGAAGCTTTCTTT.

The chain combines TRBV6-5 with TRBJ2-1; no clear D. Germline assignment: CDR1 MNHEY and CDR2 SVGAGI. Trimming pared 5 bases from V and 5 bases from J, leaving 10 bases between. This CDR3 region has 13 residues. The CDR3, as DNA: TGTGCCAGCAGTCTCACAGAAGACAATGAGCAGTTCTTC. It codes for CASSLTEDNEQFF.

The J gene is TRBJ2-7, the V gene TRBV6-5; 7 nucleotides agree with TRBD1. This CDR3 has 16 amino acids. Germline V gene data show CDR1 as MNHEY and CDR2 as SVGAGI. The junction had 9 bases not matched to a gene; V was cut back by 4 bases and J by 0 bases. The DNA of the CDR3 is TGTGCCAGCAGTTCCCGACAGGGATGGAGCTCCTACGAGCAGTACTTC. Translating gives CASSSRQGWSSYEQYF.

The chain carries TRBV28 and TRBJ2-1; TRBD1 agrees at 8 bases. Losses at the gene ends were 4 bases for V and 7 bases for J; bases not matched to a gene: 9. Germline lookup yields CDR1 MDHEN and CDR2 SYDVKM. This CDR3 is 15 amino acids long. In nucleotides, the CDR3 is TGTGCCAGCAGTTCCTCCGGACAGGGTAGGAATGAGCAGTTCTTC. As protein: CASSSSGQGRNEQFF.

CDR3 sequence (DNA): TGTGCCAGCAGTTTATCCGGCGACACAGGGTGGAGGAAACAGCCCCAGCATTTT. It specifies CASSLSGDTGWRKQPQHF. The chain combines TRBV28 with TRBJ1-5; D may be TRBD1 (6 bases). The CDR3 runs to 18 residues. Trimming removed 1 base at V and 7 bases at J, with 23 bases between. Germline values: CDR1 MDHEN, CDR2 SYDVKM.

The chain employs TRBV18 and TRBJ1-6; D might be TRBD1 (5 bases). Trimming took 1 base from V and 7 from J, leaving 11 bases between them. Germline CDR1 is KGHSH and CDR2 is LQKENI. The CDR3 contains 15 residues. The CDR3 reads CASSPLRERNSPLHF. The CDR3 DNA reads TGTGCCAGCTCACCACTCAGGGAAAGGAATTCACCCCTCCACTTT.

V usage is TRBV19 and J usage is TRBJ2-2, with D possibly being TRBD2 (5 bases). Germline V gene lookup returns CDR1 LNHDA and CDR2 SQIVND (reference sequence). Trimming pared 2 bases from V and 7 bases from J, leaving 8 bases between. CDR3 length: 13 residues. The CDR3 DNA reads TGTGCCAGTAGTATAAGGGAGATCGGGGAGCTGTTTTTT. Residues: CASSIREIGELFF.

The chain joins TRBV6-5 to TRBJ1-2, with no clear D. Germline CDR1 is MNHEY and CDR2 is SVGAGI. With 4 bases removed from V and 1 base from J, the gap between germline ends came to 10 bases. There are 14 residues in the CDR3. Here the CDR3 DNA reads TGTGCCAGCAGTTTGGCAGGTGGTAACTATGGCTACACCTTC. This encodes CASSLAGGNYGYTF.

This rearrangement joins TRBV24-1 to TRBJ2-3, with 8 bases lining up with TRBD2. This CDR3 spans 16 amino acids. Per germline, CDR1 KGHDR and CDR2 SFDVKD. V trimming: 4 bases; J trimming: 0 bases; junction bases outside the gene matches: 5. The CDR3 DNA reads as TGTGCCACCAGTGACCCCACTAGCGGAAGCACAGATACGCAGTATTTT. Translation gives CATSDPTSGSTDTQYF.

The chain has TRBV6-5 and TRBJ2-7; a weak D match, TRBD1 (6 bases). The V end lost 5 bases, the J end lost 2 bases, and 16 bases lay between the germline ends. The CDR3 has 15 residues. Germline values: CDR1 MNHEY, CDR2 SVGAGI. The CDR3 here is CASSRDTVFPYEQYF. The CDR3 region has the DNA TGTGCCAGCAGTCGGGACACGGTCTTCCCCTACGAGCAGTACTTC.

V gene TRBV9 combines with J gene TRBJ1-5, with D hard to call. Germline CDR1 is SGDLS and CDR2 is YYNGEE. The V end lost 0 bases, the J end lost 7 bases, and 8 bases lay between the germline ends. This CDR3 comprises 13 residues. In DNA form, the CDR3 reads TGTGCCAGCAGCGTAGGGCCCCAGCAGCCCCAGCATTTT. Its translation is CASSVGPQQPQHF. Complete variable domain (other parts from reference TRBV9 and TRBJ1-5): DSGVTQTPKHLITATGQRVTLRCSPRSGDLSVYWYQQSLDQGLQFLIQYYNGEERAKGNILERFSAQQFPDLHSELNLSSLELGDSALYFCASSVGPQQPQHFGDGTRLSIL.

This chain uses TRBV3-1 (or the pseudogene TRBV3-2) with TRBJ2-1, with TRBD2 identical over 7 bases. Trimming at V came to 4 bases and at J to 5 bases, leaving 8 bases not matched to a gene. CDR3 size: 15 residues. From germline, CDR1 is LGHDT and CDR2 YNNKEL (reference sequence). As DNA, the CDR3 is TGTGCCAGCAGCCCGAGACTAGCAGTTAACAATGAGCAGTTCTTC. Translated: CASSPRLAVNNEQFF.

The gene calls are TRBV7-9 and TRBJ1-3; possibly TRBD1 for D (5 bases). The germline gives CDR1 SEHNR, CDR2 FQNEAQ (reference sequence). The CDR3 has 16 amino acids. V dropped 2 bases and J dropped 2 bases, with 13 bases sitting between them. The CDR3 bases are TGTGCCAGCAGCTTACGGAGGGGAGAGACTGGAAACACCATATATTTT. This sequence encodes CASSLRRGETGNTIYF.